This T cell receptor beta chain was sequenced in a study of cytomegalovirus exposure and HLA in healthy donors. Study-wide results and limits: The listing of 150 to 200 TCR beta chains classed them as cytomegalovirus-associated. The classifier reportedly diagnosed cytomegalovirus status with high specificity and sensitivity.

The CDR3 extends over 14 amino acids. Trimming cost V 5 bases and J 2 bases, with 7 bases left between them. The germline gives CDR1 MNHEY, CDR2 SMNVEV (reference sequence). Note on this clone: Its antigen is as yet unknown.

With 60 Vbeta and 13 Jbeta primers, the PCR was carried out. Sequenced by immunoSEQ multiplex PCR; TCRdb stores in-frame clones only, minus some. The sample carries some 130,000 clones, roughly 72% recorded once. The donors were healthy bone marrow donors. The TCR originated in a male donor in good health and CMV-seronegative. Sequencing used PBMCs. The chain employs TRBV27 and TRBJ2-6; no firm D call. The CDR3, as DNA: TGTGCCAGCAGTCCCTATACTGGGGCCAACGTCCTGACTTTC. It specifies CASSPYTGANVLTF.